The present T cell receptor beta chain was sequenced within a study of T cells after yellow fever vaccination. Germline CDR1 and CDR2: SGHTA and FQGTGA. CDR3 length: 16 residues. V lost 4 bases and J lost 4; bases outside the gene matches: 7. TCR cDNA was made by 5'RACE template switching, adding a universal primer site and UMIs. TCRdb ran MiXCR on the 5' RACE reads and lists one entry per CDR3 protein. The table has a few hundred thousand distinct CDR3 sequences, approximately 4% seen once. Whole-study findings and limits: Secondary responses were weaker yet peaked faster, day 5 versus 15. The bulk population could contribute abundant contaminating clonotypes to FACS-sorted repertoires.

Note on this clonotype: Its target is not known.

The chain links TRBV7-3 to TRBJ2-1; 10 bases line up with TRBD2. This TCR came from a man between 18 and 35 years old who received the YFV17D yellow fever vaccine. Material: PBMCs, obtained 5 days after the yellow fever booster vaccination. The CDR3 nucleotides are TGTGCCAGCAGCTCCCACCGGACTAGCGGATACAATGAGCAGTTCTTC. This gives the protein CASSSHRTSGYNEQFF.